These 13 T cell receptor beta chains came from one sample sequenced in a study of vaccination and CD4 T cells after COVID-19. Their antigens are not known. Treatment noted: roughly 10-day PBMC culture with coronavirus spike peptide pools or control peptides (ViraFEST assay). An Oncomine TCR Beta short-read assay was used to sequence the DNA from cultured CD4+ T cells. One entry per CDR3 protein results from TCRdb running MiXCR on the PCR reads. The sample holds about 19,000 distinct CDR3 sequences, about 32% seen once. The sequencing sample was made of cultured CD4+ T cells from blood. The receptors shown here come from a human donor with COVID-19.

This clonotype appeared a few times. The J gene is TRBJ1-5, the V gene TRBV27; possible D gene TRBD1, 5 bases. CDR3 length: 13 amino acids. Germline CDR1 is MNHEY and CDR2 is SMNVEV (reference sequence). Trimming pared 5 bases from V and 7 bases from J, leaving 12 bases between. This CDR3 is CASSIVRGQPQHF. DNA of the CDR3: TGTGCCAGCAGTATCGTCCGGGGCCAGCCCCAGCATTTT.

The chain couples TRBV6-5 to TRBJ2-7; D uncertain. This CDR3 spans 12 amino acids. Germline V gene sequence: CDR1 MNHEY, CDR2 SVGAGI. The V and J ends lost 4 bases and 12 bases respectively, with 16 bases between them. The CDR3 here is CASSSPGAPPYF. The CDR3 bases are TGTGCCAGCAGTTCCCCTGGCGCGCCGCCGTACTTC.

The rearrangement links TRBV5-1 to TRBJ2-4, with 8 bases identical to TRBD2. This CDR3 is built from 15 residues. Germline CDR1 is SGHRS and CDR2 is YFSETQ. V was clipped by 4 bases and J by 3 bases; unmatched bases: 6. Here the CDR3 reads CASSRAGGDKNIQYF. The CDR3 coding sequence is TGCGCCAGCAGCCGGGCCGGGGGGGACAAAAACATTCAGTACTTC.

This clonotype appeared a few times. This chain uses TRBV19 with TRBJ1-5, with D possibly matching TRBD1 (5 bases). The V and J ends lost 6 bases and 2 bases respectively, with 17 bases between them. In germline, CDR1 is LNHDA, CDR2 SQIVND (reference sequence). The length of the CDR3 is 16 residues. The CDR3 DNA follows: TGTGCCAGTAGCCACGGGGGAGGATTGGGCAATCAGCCCCAGCATTTT. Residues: CASSHGGGLGNQPQHF.

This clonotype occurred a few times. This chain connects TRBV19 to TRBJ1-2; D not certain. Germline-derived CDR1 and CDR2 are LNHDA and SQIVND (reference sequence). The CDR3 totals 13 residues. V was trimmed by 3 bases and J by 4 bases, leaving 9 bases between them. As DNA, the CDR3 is TGTGCCAGTAGTATCCCTGGGGTCTATGGCTACACCTTC. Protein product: CASSIPGVYGYTF.

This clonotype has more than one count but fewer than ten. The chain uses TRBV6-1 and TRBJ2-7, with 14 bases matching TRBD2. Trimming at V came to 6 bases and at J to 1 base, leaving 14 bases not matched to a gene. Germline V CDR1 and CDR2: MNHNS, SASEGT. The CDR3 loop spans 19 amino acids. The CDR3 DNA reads TGTGCCAGCAGCTCGACCGACGGGACTAGCGGGGGACTATCCTACGAGCAGTACTTC. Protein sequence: CASSSTDGTSGGLSYEQYF.

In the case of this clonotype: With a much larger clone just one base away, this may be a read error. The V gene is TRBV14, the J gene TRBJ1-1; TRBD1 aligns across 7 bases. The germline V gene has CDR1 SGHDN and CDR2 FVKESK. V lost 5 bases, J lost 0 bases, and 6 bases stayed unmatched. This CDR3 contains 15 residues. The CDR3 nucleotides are TGTGCCAGCAGCTCAGAGGGGGCGGTGAACACTGAAGCTTTCTTT. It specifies CASSSEGAVNTEAFF.

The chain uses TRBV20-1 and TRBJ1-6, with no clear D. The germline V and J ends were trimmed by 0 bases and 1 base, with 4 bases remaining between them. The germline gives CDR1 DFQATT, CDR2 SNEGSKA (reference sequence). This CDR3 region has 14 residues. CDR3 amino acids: CSAREGSYNSPLHF. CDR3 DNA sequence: TGCAGTGCTAGAGAGGGATCCTATAATTCACCCCTCCACTTT.

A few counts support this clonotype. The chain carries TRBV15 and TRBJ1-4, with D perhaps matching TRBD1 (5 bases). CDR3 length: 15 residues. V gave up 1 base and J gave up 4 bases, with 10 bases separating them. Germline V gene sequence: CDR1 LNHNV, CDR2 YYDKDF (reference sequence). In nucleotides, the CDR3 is TGTGCCACCAGCAGAGCGGGGCTAGGTAATGAAAAACTGTTTTTT. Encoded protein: CATSRAGLGNEKLFF.

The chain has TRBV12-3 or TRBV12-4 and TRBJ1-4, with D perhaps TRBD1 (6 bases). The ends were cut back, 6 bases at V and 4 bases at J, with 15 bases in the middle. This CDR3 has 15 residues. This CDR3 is CASSQKWGHNEKLFF. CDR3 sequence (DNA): TGTGCCAGCAGCCAAAAGTGGGGGCATAATGAAAAACTGTTTTTT.

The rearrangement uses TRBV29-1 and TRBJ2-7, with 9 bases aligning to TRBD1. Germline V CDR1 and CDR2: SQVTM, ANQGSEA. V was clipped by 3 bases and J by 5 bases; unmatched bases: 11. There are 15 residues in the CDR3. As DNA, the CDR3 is TGCAGCGTTGAGGGATCCGGGACAGGGATCAACGAGCAGTACTTC. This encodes CSVEGSGTGINEQYF.

The CDR3 sequence: CASSYTDNYGYTF. The CDR3 DNA follows: TGTGCCAGCAGTTATACAGATAACTATGGCTACACCTTC. This chain links TRBV28 with TRBJ1-2; D call uncertain. The V and J ends lost 4 bases and 1 base respectively, with 7 bases between them. This CDR3 contains 13 residues. CDR1 and CDR2 from the germline V gene are MDHEN and SYDVKM.

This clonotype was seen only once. This CDR3 is CASSDTGTGGKETQYF. Written as DNA, the CDR3 is TGTGCCAGCAGCGACACCGGGACAGGGGGCAAAGAGACCCAGTACTTC. The chain is built from TRBV9 and TRBJ2-5; 12 bases fit TRBD1. Germline trimming cut 3 bases from V and 3 bases from J; bases unmatched to any gene: 6. The germline CDR1 and CDR2 sequences are SGDLS and YYNGEE. The CDR3 consists of 16 residues. Full variable domain (outside the CDR3, taken from reference TRBV9 and TRBJ2-5): DSGVTQTPKHLITATGQRVTLRCSPRSGDLSVYWYQQSLDQGLQFLIQYYNGEERAKGNILERFSAQQFPDLHSELNLSSLELGDSALYFCASSDTGTGGKETQYFGPGTRLLVL.